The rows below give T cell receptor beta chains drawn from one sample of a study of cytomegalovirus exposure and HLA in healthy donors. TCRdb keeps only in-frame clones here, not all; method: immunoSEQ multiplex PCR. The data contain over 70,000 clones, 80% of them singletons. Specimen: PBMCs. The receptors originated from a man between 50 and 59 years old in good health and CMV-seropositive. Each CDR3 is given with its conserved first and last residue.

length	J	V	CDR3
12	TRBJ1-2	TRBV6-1	CASSGDRESYTF
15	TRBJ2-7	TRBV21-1	CASSKVKRESYEQYF
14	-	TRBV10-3	CAIRGPGQADEQYF
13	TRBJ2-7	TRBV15	CATSRTSGVRQYF
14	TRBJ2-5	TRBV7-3	CASSLTSGAETQYF
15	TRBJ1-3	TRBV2	CASSRTGETGNTIYF
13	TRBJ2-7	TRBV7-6	CASSPGEQIEQYF
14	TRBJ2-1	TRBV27	CASRGHRDLNEQFF
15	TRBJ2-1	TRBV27	CASSYDESLYNEQFF
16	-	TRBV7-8	CASSLLEPGILYEQYF
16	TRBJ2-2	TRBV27	CASGPPDRVNTGELFF
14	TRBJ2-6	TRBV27	CASSDSSGANVLTF
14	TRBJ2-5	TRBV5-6	CASSLLAGVETQYF
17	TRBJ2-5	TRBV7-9	CSSSSSTGGFGFGTQYF
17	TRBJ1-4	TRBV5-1	CASSLSAGKATNEKLFF
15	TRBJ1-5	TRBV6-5	CASSYSRQGNQPQHF
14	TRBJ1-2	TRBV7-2	CASSLASRQFGYTF
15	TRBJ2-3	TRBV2	CASSVQRGRTDTQYF
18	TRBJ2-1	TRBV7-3	CASSLLSRTSGVYNEQFF
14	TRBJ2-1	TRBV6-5	CASRARVLGNEQFF
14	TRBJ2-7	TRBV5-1	CASSVTSGSYEQYF
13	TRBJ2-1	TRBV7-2	CASSPGAGRDQFF
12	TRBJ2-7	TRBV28	CATSSASYEQYF
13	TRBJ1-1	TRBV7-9	CASSLEAGTEAFF
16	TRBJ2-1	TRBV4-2	CASSQGTAALGNEQFF
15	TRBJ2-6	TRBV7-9	CASSLSESGANGLTF
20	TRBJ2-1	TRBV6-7	CASSYSWEAGGPCVSIEQFF
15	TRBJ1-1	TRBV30	CAWSAHQAMNTEAFF
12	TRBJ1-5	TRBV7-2	CASSQSNQPQHF
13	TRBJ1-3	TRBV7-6	CAISGHSGNTIYF
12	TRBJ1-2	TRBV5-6	CASGAGVDGYTF
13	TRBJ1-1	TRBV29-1	CSVEQGAGTEAFF
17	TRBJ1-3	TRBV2	CASRTPAGGGAGNTIYF
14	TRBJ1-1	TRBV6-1	CASSSPTSPTEAFF
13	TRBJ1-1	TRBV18	CASSRGGGTEAFF
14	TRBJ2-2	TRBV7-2	CASRGRAGAGELFF
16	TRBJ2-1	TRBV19	CASSAPRNDPYNEQFF
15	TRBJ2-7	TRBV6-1	CASSSTGTSGWEQYF